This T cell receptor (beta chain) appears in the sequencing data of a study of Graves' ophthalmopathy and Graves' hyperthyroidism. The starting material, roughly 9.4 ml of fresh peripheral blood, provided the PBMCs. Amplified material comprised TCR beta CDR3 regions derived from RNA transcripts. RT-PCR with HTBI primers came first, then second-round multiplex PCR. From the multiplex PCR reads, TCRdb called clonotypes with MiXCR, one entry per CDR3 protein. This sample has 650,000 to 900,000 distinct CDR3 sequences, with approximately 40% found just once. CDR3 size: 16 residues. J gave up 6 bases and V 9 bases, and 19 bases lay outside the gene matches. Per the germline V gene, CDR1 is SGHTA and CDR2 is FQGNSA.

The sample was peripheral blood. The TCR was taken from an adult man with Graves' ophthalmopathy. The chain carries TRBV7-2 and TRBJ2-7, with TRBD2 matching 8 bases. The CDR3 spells CASSVGGREGGPEQYF. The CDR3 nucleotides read TGTGCCAGTAGCGTTGGCGGCCGGGAGGGAGGGCCCGAGCAGTACTTC.